A single sample gave rise to the 24 T cell receptor beta chains below, sequenced in a study of blood T cell repertoires in COVID-19. Repertoires were generated with immunoSEQ multiplex PCR, while TCRdb's copy carries only in-frame clones and drops some. The sample has fewer than 120,000 clones; approximately 65% are singletons. Input material: peripheral blood. The receptors derive from a woman aged 55-69 years with acute or convalescent COVID-19.

The chain links TRBV13 to TRBJ1-3; the D gene is possibly TRBD1 (5 bases). The CDR3 is made up of 17 amino acids. V shed 5 bases and J shed 4 bases, with 21 bases lying between them. In germline, CDR1 is PRHDT, CDR2 FYEKMQ (reference sequence). CDR3 sequence reads: CASSRSLAGLIGNTIYF. The CDR3 nucleotides are TGTGCCAGCAGCCGCTCCCTGGCAGGGTTAATCGGAAACACCATATATTTT.

This clone was counted only a few times. The chain links TRBV30 to TRBJ1-3; D is uncertain. Trimming left V 0 bases short and J 4 bases short, with 10 bases between. Germline loops: CDR1 GTSNPN, CDR2 SVGIG (reference sequence). CDR3 length: 14 amino acids. The CDR3 DNA reads TGTGCCTGGAGTGTAGAGGGTTCGGGAAACACCATATATTTT. Protein sequence: CAWSVEGSGNTIYF.

V gene TRBV5-8 combines with J gene TRBJ1-5; the D is unclear. CDR1 and CDR2 from the germline V gene are SGHTS and YDEGEE. V shed 0 bases and J shed 2 bases, with 6 bases lying between them. CDR3 length: 14 amino acids. The CDR3: CASSLGRRNQPQHF. For the CDR3, the DNA is TGTGCCAGCAGCTTGGGCAGGCGCAATCAGCCCCAGCATTTT.

This clone was recorded only once. The chain uses TRBV11-2 and TRBJ2-1; maybe TRBD1 (8 bases). The CDR3 has 17 residues. The V end lost 5 bases, the J end lost 4 bases, and 21 bases lay between the germline ends. Germline-derived CDR1 and CDR2 are SGHAT and FQNNGV. The CDR3 here is CASSPLQGGKIYNEQFF. In DNA form, the CDR3 reads TGTGCCAGCAGCCCCCTACAGGGGGGGAAGATATACAATGAGCAGTTCTTC.

The rearrangement uses TRBV12-5 and TRBJ2-1; 7 bases match TRBD2. The CDR3 is made up of 16 amino acids. J lost 8 bases, V lost 4 bases, and 14 bases had no gene match. Germline V gives CDR1 LGHNT, CDR2 FRNRAP. This CDR3 is CASGWGRAGKFDEQFF. The CDR3 bases are TGTGCTAGTGGTTGGGGGAGGGCAGGGAAATTCGATGAGCAGTTCTTC.

This chain uses TRBV6-8 with TRBJ2-2; 10 bases match TRBD1. The junction had 5 bases not matched to a gene; V was cut back by 7 bases and J by 3 bases. In germline, CDR1 is MNHGY, CDR2 SAAAGT. The CDR3 runs 15 residues. The CDR3 DNA reads TGTGCCAGCATCCAAGGGACAGGGGACACCGGGGAGCTGTTTTTT. This codes for CASIQGTGDTGELFF.

With regard to this clone: Mismatch with germline at one junction end may stem from a read error. The chain carries TRBV19 and TRBJ1-5, with D perhaps matching TRBD1 (5 bases). Germline loops: CDR1 LNHDA, CDR2 SQIVND (reference sequence). This CDR3 has 14 amino acids. The CDR3 here is CASSIDRYNPPQHF. The CDR3 coding sequence is TGTGCCAGTAGTATCGACAGATATAATCCGCCCCAGCATTTT.

The CDR3 DNA reads TGTGCCAGCAGCCCAGGGACAGGGACAACTAATGAAAAACTGTTTTTT. Amino acids: CASSPGTGTTNEKLFF. The V call is TRBV4-2, the J call TRBJ1-4; TRBD1 agrees at 9 bases. Germline V gives CDR1 LGHNA, CDR2 YNFKEQ. J lost 0 bases, V lost 4 bases, and 3 bases had no gene match. The CDR3 length is 16 residues.

The chain links TRBV21-1 to TRBJ1-2; no check of the table's D call, TRBD1, against the DNA was made. TRBV21-1 is a known pseudogene. This CDR3 is 14 amino acids long. The CDR3 spells CASSKAGHTAGYTF. In DNA form, the CDR3 reads TGTGCCAGCAGCAAGGCAGGGCATACAGCCGGCTACACCTTC.

This clone was observed a handful of times. The same CDR3 can be traced to other DNA sequences in this sample. V usage is TRBV12-3 or TRBV12-4 and J usage is TRBJ1-1, with D perhaps TRBD1 (6 bases). The CDR3 length is 13 residues. Trimming shortened V by 6 bases and J by 0 bases, and 8 bases separated the two germline ends. CDR3 nucleotide sequence: TGTGCCAGCAGAGGACAGATGAACACTGAAGCTTTCTTT. Its protein product is CASRGQMNTEAFF.

This clone was seen just once. This chain joins TRBV6-1 and TRBJ2-3; D is possibly TRBD1 (5 bases). V was shortened by 2 bases and J by 0 bases, with 9 bases between the two germline ends. CDR1 is MNHNS, CDR2 SASEGT, per germline. This CDR3 comprises 15 residues. The CDR3 DNA sequence: TGTGCCAGCAGTGAACAAGGGGTTAGCACAGATACGCAGTATTTT. Translating it yields CASSEQGVSTDTQYF.

This clone turned up a few times. The chain combines TRBV9 with TRBJ1-2; 8 bases match TRBD1. The CDR3 spans 13 residues. The ends lost 4 bases at V and 8 bases at J; junction bases unmatched: 7. Germline V gene lookup returns CDR1 SGDLS and CDR2 YYNGEE. This chain's CDR3 is CASSLTGEGGYTF. The CDR3 DNA reads as TGTGCCAGCAGCTTGACAGGGGAAGGGGGCTACACCTTC. Full variable domain (missing parts from reference TRBV9 and TRBJ1-2): DSGVTQTPKHLITATGQRVTLRCSPRSGDLSVYWYQQSLDQGLQFLIQYYNGEERAKGNILERFSAQQFPDLHSELNLSSLELGDSALYFCASSLTGEGGYTFGSGTRLTVV.

This chain uses TRBV24-1 with TRBJ2-5; D possibly corresponds to TRBD2 (5 bases). The germline V gene encodes CDR1 KGHDR and CDR2 SFDVKD. Between the trimmed V and J ends, which lost 3 bases and 4 bases, there was a span of 11 bases. The CDR3 is made up of 14 amino acids. The CDR3 here is CATSDPRGRETQYF. The CDR3 DNA reads as TGTGCCACCAGTGATCCGCGTGGGAGAGAGACCCAGTACTTC.

This clone was seen just once. The chain uses TRBV30 and TRBJ2-3, with a weak D call TRBD1 (5 bases). V lost 7 bases and J 1 base, leaving 9 bases between the germline ends. Looked up from germline, CDR1 is GTSNPN and CDR2 is SVGIG (reference sequence). This CDR3 region has 12 residues. In DNA, the CDR3 is TGTGCCTTCGACAGCCGCACAGATACGCAGTATTTT. This translates into CAFDSRTDTQYF.

This chain links TRBV5-1 with TRBJ2-1, with 12 bases aligning to TRBD2. This CDR3 contains 15 residues. CDR1 is SGHRS and CDR2 is YFSETQ in the germline V gene. J gave up 3 bases and V 4 bases, and 2 bases lay outside the gene matches. The CDR3 sequence is CASSLTSGGYNEQFF. DNA for the CDR3: TGCGCCAGCAGCCTGACTAGCGGGGGCTACAATGAGCAGTTCTTC. Complete variable domain (other parts from reference TRBV5-1 and TRBJ2-1): KAGVTQTPRYLIKTRGQQVTLSCSPISGHRSVSWYQQTPGQGLQFLFEYFSETQRNKGNFPGRFSGRQFSNSRSEMNVSTLELGDSALYLCASSLTSGGYNEQFFGPGTRLTVL.

V and J are TRBV12-3 or TRBV12-4 and TRBJ2-5; TRBD2 might be the D (5 bases). V was pared by 6 bases and J by 7 bases, with 15 bases between. The CDR3 totals 13 residues. The DNA for the CDR3 is TGTGCCAGCAGCCCTCCGGACCGGGGGACCCAGTACTTC. It yields the protein CASSPPDRGTQYF.

This clone was detected only a few times. The V gene is TRBV5-4, the J gene TRBJ2-5, with 8 bases aligning to TRBD2. Trimming cost V 1 base and J 5 bases; bases outside gene matches: 7. The CDR3 is 15 residues long. Germline CDR1 and CDR2: SGHNT and YYREEE (reference sequence). The CDR3 DNA follows: TGTGCCAGCAGCTTGCCCCAGACTAGCGAGGAGACCCAGTACTTC. Its protein product is CASSLPQTSEETQYF.

V is TRBV12-3 or TRBV12-4 and J is TRBJ1-1, with D tentatively TRBD1 (5 bases). Trimming shortened V by 4 bases and J by 6 bases, and 9 bases separated the two germline ends. The CDR3 runs to 12 residues. The DNA for the CDR3 is TGTGCCAGCAGTTACTGGGGGGCTGAAGCTTTCTTT. Residues: CASSYWGAEAFF.

The CDR3 region is CASSYFSGTPYGYTF. CDR3 nucleotide sequence: TGTGCCAGCAGTTACTTTTCCGGGACACCGTATGGCTACACCTTC. V usage is TRBV6-5 and J usage is TRBJ1-2; D may be TRBD1 (6 bases). The V end was cut by 1 base, the J end by 5 bases, with 14 bases between. Germline CDR1 MNHEY, CDR2 SVGAGI. This CDR3 spans 15 amino acids.

This clone was detected only a few times. This sequence joins TRBV7-2 and TRBJ2-7; TRBD2 agrees at 8 bases. The CDR3 length is 15 residues. V gave up 5 bases and J gave up 2 bases; unmatched junction bases: 8. Germline V CDR1 and CDR2: SGHTA, FQGNSA. The CDR3 bases are TGTGCCAGCAGCATTCTAGCGGGTCGGACCTACGAGCAGTACTTC. It codes for CASSILAGRTYEQYF.

V usage is TRBV19 and J usage is TRBJ2-1, with 11 bases identical to TRBD2. This CDR3 comprises 17 residues. V lost 3 bases to trimming and J lost 0 bases; unmatched junction nucleotides: 4. CDR1 LNHDA and CDR2 SQIVND come from the germline V gene (reference sequence). The CDR3 region has the DNA TGTGCCAGTAGTATGGGGGGACTAGCGGTCTCCTACAATGAGCAGTTCTTC. Translation gives CASSMGGLAVSYNEQFF.

The V gene is TRBV11-2, the J gene TRBJ1-6; 8 bases match TRBD1. Germline V gene sequence: CDR1 SGHAT, CDR2 FQNNGV. The CDR3 extends over 18 amino acids. The V gene end was trimmed by 4 bases and the J gene end by 7 bases; junction bases not matched to a gene: 15. CDR3 DNA: TGTGCCAGCAGCTGGACAGGGAGGGGGGGTTTTCGCAATTCACCCCTCCACTTT. It encodes CASSWTGRGGFRNSPLHF.

This chain links TRBV27 with TRBJ1-5; the D is unclear. The V and J ends lost 2 bases and 5 bases respectively, with 4 bases between them. The CDR3 runs to 12 residues. Germline values: CDR1 MNHEY, CDR2 SMNVEV (reference sequence). The CDR3 loop reads CASSLGHQPQHF. The CDR3 DNA reads TGTGCCAGCAGTTTAGGGCATCAGCCCCAGCATTTT.

This chain joins TRBV29-1 and TRBJ1-2, with D hard to call. The germline V gene has CDR1 SQVTM and CDR2 ANQGSEA. V lost 7 bases, J lost 3 bases, and 6 bases lay in between. CDR3 length equals 10 residues. Here the CDR3 reads CSAGDYGYTF. CDR3 nucleotide sequence: TGCAGCGCCGGTGACTATGGCTACACCTTC.